The 10 T cell receptor beta chains presented below share a single source sample, sequenced in a study of T cell changes during pregnancy in multiple sclerosis. The repertoire was sequenced with immunoSEQ multiplex PCR; TCRdb's copy has only in-frame clones and lacks some. The sample contains 30,000 to 50,000 clones, 92% of which appear only once. The specimen comprised CD4+ T cells from peripheral blood mononuclear cells, sampled in the third trimester of pregnancy. The receptors derive from a female donor with multiple sclerosis, enrolled in a pregnancy study.

This sequence joins TRBV7-8 and TRBJ2-7, with a weak D call TRBD1 (5 bases). Trimming cost V 5 bases and J 0 bases, with 11 bases left between them. Germline CDR1 SGHVS, CDR2 FQNEAQ. CDR3 length: 14 amino acids. The CDR3 region has the DNA TGTGCCAGCAGCCGGACACCAGGCTCCTACGAGCAGTACTTC. Translation gives CASSRTPGSYEQYF.

The V call is TRBV28, the J call TRBJ2-3; 7 bases are a match to TRBD1. CDR3 length equals 15 residues. Germline V CDR1 and CDR2: MDHEN, SYDVKM. V trimming: 5 bases; J trimming: 1 base; junction bases outside the gene matches: 6. The CDR3 nucleotides are TGTGCCAGCAGTGGAAGGGGGCTGGGCACAGATACGCAGTATTTT. Its translation is CASSGRGLGTDTQYF. The variable domain in full, completed from reference TRBV28 and TRBJ2-3, reads DVKVTQSSRYLVKRTGEKVFLECVQDMDHENMFWYRQDPGLGLRLIYFSYDVKMKEKGDIPEGYSVSREKKERFSLILESASTNQTSMYLCASSGRGLGTDTQYFGPGTRLTVL.

This chain uses TRBV27 with TRBJ2-1; 10 nucleotides line up with TRBD1. Germline V gives CDR1 MNHEY, CDR2 SMNVEV (reference sequence). Trimming removed 5 bases from V and 2 bases from J; junction bases left unmatched: 9. The length of the CDR3 is 17 residues. The CDR3 loop is CASSLKDRGRPYNEQFF. The CDR3, as DNA: TGTGCCAGCAGTCTAAAGGACAGGGGGAGGCCCTACAATGAGCAGTTCTTC.

V is TRBV7-9 and J is TRBJ1-5, with unresolved D. The CDR3 is 13 amino acids. CDR1 is SEHNR, CDR2 FQNEAQ, per germline (reference sequence). V shed 2 bases and J shed 7 bases, with 9 bases lying between them. CDR3 nucleotides: TGTGCCAGCAGCTTAACTAGGGTCCAGCCCCAGCATTTT. Translation: CASSLTRVQPQHF. The entire variable domain, with the rest obtained from reference TRBV7-9 and TRBJ1-5, is as follows: DTGVSQNPRHKITKRGQNVTFRCDPISEHNRLYWYRQTLGQGPEFLTYFQNEAQLEKSRLLSDRFSAERPKGSFSTLEIQRTEQGDSAMYLCASSLTRVQPQHFGDGTRLSIL.

This sequence joins TRBV5-1 and TRBJ1-1; D might be TRBD1 (5 bases). Germline V lookup: CDR1 SGHRS, CDR2 YFSETQ. V was clipped by 2 bases and J by 0 bases, with 8 bases between them. This CDR3 comprises 14 residues. The CDR3 region has the DNA TGCGCCAGCAGCTTAACAGGCTTGAACACTGAAGCTTTCTTT. Its protein is CASSLTGLNTEAFF.

The V call is TRBV7-9, the J call TRBJ2-7; 7 positions agree with TRBD1. This CDR3 is 15 amino acids long. Per the germline V gene, CDR1 is SEHNR and CDR2 is FQNEAQ (reference sequence). The trim removed 5 bases at V and 2 bases at J, leaving 9 bases unmatched. The CDR3 sequence: CASSTRQGRAYEQYF. CDR3 DNA: TGTGCCAGCAGCACCCGACAGGGTAGGGCCTACGAGCAGTACTTC.

V usage is TRBV5-1 and J usage is TRBJ2-7; a possible D gene is TRBD2 (7 bases). This CDR3 has 15 residues. Trimming removed 0 bases from V and 2 bases from J, with 12 bases in between. Germline V gene sequence: CDR1 SGHRS, CDR2 YFSETQ. CDR3 nucleotide sequence: TGCGCCAGCAGCTTGGGGGGGGGCCTCCCCTACGAGCAGTACTTC. Translating it yields CASSLGGGLPYEQYF.

This clone was detected only once. The CDR3 reads CASRGASNQPQHF. For the CDR3, the DNA is TGTGCCAGCCGGGGGGCTAGCAATCAGCCCCAGCATTTT. The chain recombines TRBV28 with TRBJ1-5; perhaps TRBD1 as D (6 bases). The CDR3 covers 13 residues. Germline CDR1 reads MDHEN; CDR2 reads SYDVKM. V lost 8 bases, J lost 0 bases, and 8 bases lay in between.

The rearrangement links TRBV18 to TRBJ2-7; the D gene is possibly TRBD1 (5 bases). V lost 4 bases and J 6 bases, leaving 13 bases between the germline ends. The CDR3 has 13 amino acids. Per the germline V gene, CDR1 is KGHSH and CDR2 is LQKENI. The CDR3 spells CASSRPLQGEQYF. The CDR3 DNA follows: TGTGCCAGCTCACGTCCCCTTCAGGGCGAGCAGTACTTC.

The CDR3 loop reads CASSRTSDRGSIEAFF. The CDR3, as DNA: TGTGCCAGCAGCCGCACTTCAGACAGGGGGTCCATTGAAGCTTTCTTT. J is TRBJ1-1 and V is TRBV5-4; 9 bases fit TRBD1. With 4 bases clipped from V and 7 bases from J, the junction kept 14 bases outside the gene matches. The germline V gene encodes CDR1 SGHNT and CDR2 YYREEE (reference sequence). The CDR3 totals 16 residues.